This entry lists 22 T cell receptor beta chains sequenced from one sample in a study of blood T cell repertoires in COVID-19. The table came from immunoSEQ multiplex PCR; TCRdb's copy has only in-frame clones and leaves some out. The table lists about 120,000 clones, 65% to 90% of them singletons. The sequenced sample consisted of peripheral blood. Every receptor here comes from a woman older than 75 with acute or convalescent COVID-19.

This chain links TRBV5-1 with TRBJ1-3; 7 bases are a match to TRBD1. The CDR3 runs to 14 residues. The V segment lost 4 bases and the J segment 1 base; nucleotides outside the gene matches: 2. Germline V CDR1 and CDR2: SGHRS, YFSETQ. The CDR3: CASSRTGSGNTIYF. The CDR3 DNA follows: TGCGCCAGCAGCAGGACAGGATCTGGAAACACCATATATTTT.

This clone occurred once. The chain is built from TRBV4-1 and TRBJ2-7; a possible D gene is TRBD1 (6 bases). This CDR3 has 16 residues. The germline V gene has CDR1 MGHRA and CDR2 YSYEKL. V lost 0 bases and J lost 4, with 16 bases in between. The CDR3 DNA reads TGCGCCAGCAGCCAAGACTCCCAACAGGGTTGGTACGAGCAGTACTTC. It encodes CASSQDSQQGWYEQYF.

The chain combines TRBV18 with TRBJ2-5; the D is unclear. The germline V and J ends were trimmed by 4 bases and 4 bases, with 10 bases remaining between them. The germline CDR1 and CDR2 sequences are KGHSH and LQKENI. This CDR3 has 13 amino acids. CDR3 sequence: CASSLRVRETQYF. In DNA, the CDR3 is TGTGCCAGCTCACTCCGGGTCCGAGAGACCCAGTACTTC.

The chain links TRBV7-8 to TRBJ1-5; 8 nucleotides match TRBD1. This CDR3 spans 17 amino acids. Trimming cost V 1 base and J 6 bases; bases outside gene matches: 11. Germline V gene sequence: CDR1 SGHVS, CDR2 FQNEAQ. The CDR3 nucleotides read TGTGCCAGCAGCTTAGTGAGGACCATCCAGGGGGCTCAGCCCCAGCATTTT. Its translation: CASSLVRTIQGAQPQHF.

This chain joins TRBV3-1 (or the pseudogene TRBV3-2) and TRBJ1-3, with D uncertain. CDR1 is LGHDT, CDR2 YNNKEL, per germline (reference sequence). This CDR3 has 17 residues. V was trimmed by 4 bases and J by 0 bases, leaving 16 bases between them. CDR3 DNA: TGTGCCAGCAGCCCCCGCTCGGCACAGACCTCTGGAAACACCATATATTTT. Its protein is CASSPRSAQTSGNTIYF.

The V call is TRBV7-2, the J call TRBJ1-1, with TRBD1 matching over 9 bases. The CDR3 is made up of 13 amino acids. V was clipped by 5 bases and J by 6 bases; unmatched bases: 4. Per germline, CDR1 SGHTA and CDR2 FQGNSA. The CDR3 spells CASSPWTGAEAFF. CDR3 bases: TGTGCCAGCAGCCCATGGACAGGGGCTGAAGCTTTCTTT. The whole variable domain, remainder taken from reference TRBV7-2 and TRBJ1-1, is GAGVSQSPSNKVTEKGKDVELRCDPISGHTALYWYRQSLGQGLEFLIYFQGNSAPDKSGLPSDRFSAERTGGSVSTLTIQRTQQEDSAVYLCASSPWTGAEAFFGQGTRLTVV.

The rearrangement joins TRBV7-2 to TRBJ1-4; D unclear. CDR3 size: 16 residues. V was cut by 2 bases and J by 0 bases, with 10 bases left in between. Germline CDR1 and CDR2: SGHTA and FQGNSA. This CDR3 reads CASSLISIATNEKLFF. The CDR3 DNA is TGTGCCAGCAGCTTAATCTCGATAGCAACTAATGAAAAACTGTTTTTT.

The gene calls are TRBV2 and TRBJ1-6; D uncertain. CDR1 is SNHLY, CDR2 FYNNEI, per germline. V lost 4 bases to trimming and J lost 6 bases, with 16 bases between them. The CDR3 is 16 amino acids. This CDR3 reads CASSARGGEVNSPLHF. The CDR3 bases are TGTGCCAGCAGTGCACGGGGAGGAGAGGTTAATTCACCCCTCCACTTT.

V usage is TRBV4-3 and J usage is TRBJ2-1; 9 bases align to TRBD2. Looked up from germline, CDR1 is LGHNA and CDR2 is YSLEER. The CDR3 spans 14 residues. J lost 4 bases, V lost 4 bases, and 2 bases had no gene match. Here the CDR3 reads CASSRSGGYNEQFF. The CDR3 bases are TGCGCCAGCAGCCGTAGCGGGGGATACAATGAGCAGTTCTTC.

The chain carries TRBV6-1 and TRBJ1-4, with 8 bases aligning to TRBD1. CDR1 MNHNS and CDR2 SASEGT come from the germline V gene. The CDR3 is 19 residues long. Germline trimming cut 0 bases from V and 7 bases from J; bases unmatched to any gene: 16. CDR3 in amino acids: CASSEAGFGNRGGIEKLFF. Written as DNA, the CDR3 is TGTGCCAGCAGTGAAGCGGGCTTTGGCAACAGGGGGGGAATTGAAAAACTGTTTTTT.

Written as DNA, the CDR3 is TGTGCCAGCAGGGGACAGGGAAACACCGGGGAGCTGTTTTTT. As protein: CASRGQGNTGELFF. The chain employs TRBV6-6 and TRBJ2-2; 9 positions agree with TRBD1. This CDR3 spans 14 amino acids. V shed 6 bases and J 2 bases; nucleotides not matched to a gene: 1. Germline CDR1 MNHNY, CDR2 SVGAGI (reference sequence).

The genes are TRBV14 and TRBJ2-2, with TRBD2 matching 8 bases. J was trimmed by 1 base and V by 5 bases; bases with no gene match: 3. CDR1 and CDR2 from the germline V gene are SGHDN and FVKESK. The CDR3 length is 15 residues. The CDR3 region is CASSSLAENTGELFF. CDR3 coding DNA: TGTGCCAGCAGCTCACTAGCGGAGAACACCGGGGAGCTGTTTTTT.

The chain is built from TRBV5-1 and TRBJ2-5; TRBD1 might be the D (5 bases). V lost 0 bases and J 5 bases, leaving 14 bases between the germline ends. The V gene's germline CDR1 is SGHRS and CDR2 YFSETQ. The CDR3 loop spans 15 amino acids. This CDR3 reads CASSLGSQGWETQYF. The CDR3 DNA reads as TGCGCCAGCAGCTTGGGTTCCCAGGGATGGGAGACCCAGTACTTC.

CDR3 DNA sequence: TGTGCCAGCAGCCCCGGGACAGGGTTGGGTGAAGCTTTCTTT. As protein: CASSPGTGLGEAFF. The chain couples TRBV6-5 to TRBJ1-1; 9 bases are shared with TRBD1. The junction had 9 bases not matched to a gene; V was cut back by 6 bases and J by 7 bases. Per the germline V gene, CDR1 is MNHEY and CDR2 is SVGAGI. The CDR3 has 14 amino acids.

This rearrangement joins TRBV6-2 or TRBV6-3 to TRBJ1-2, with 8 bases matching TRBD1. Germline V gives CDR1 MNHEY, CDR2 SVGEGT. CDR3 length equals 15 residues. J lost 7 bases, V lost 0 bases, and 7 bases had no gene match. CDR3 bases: TGTGCCAGCAGTTACTCGAGGGCAGGGGGCCTTGGCTACACCTTC. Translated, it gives CASSYSRAGGLGYTF.

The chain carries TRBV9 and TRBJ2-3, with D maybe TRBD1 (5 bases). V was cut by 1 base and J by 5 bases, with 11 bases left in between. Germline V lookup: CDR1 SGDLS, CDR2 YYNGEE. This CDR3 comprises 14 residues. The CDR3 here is CASSVRQLQDTQYF. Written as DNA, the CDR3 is TGTGCCAGCAGCGTAAGACAGTTGCAAGATACGCAGTATTTT.

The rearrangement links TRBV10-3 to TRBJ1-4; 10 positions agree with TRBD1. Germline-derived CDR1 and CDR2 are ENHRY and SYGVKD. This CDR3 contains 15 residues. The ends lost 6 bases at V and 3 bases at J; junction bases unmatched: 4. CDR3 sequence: CAIRTGGLANEKLFF. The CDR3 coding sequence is TGTGCCATCAGGACAGGGGGCTTGGCTAATGAAAAACTGTTTTTT.

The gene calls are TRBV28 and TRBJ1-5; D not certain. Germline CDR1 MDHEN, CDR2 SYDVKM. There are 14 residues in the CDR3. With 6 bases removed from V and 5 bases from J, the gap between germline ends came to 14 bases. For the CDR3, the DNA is TGTGCCAGCAGCGCCCCGGGTAACTATCAGCCCCAGCATTTT. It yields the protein CASSAPGNYQPQHF.

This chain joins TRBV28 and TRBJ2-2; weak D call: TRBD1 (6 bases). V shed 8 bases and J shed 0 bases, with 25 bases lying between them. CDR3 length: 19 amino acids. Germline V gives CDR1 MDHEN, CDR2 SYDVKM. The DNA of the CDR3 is TGTGCCAGCTCGGTCTTTCGGAACCGCGACAGGACGAACACCGGGGAGCTGTTTTTT. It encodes CASSVFRNRDRTNTGELFF. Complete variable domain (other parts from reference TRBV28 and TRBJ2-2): DVKVTQSSRYLVKRTGEKVFLECVQDMDHENMFWYRQDPGLGLRLIYFSYDVKMKEKGDIPEGYSVSREKKERFSLILESASTNQTSMYLCASSVFRNRDRTNTGELFFGEGSRLTVL.

The CDR3, as DNA: TGTGCTAGTGGGAGGGGGCGCGAGGAGACCCAGTACTTC. This gives the protein CASGRGREETQYF. This sequence joins TRBV12-5 and TRBJ2-5; TRBD1 agrees at 7 bases. This CDR3 has 13 residues. Germline-derived CDR1 and CDR2 are LGHNT and FRNRAP. Losses at the gene ends were 6 bases for V and 5 bases for J; bases not matched to a gene: 6.

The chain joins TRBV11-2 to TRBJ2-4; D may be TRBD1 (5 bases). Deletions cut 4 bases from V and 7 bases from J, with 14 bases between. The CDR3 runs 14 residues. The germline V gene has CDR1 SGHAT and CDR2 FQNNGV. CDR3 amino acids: CASSSVEDNNIQYF. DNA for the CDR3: TGTGCCAGCAGCTCCGTAGAGGACAATAACATTCAGTACTTC.

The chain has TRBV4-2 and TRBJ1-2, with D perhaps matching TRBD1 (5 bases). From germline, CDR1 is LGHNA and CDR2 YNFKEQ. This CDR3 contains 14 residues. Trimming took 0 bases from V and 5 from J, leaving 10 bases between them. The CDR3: CASSQDREGYGYTF. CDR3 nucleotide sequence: TGTGCCAGCAGCCAAGACAGGGAGGGGTATGGCTACACCTTC.